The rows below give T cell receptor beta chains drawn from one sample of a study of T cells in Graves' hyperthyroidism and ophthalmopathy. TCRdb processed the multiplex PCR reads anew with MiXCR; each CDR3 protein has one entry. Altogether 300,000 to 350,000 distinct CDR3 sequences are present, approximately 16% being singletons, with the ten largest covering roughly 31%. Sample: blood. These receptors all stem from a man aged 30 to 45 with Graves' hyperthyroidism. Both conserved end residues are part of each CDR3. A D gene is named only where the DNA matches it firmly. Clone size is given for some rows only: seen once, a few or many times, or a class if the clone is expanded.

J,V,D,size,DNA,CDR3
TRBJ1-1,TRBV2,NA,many,TGTGCCAGCAGTCCTGACAGCCTTGAAGCTTTCTTT,CASSPDSLEAFF
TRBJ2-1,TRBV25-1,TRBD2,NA,TGTGCCAGCAGTGACACGACTAGCGGGAGCTACAATGAGCAGTTCTTC,CASSDTTSGSYNEQFF
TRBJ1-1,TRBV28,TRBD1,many,TGTGCCAGCAGTTTGACACCGGGACAGGGTGAAGCTTTCTTT,CASSLTPGQGEAFF
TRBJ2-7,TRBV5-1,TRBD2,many,TGCGCCAGCAGCCCGGGACTAGCTTCCGAGCAGTACTTC,CASSPGLASEQYF
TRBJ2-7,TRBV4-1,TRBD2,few,TGCGCCAGCAGCCAAGGAGGACTAGCGGGAGTAGCCTACGAGCAGTACTTC,CASSQGGLAGVAYEQYF
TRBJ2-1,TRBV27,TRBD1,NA,TGTGCCAGCAGTCTGCTCGGACAGGGGAGGTATGAGCAGTTCTTC,CASSLLGQGRYEQFF
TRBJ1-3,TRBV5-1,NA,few,TGCGCCAGCAGCTTGGACCGGGGGCCTGGAAACACCATATATTTT,CASSLDRGPGNTIYF
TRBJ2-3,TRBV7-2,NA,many,TGTGCCAGCAGCTTAGGTATTGGTCCAGATACGCAGTATTTT,CASSLGIGPDTQYF
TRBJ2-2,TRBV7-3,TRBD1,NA,TGTGCCAGCAGCCGGGACAGCAACACCGGGGAGCTGTTTTTT,CASSRDSNTGELFF
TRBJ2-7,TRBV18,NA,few,TGTGCCAGCTCGACAACAGGCAGCAGCTCCTACGAGCAGTACTTC,CASSTTGSSSYEQYF
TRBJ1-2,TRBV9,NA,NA,TGTGCCAGCAGCGTTGGGGGAACATCCTATGGCTACACCTTC,CASSVGGTSYGYTF
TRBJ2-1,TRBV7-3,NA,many,TGTGCCAGCAGCTCACATGGGTCGAATGAGCAGTTCTTC,CASSSHGSNEQFF
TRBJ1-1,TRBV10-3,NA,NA,TGTGCCAGCAGCCTTGGGCCGAACACTGAAGCTCTCTTT,CASSLGPNTEALF
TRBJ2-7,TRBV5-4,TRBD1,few,TGTGCCAGCAACAAGGGACAGGGGTTTGAGCAGTACTTC,CASNKGQGFEQYF
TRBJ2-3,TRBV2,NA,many,TGTGCCAGCACAGTAGGACAGGGACTAACAGATACGCAGTATTTT,CASTVGQGLTDTQYF
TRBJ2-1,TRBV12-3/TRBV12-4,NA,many,TGTGCCAGCACCGTCCCCACAAGGGGGTCCTACAATGAGCAGTTCTTC,CASTVPTRGSYNEQFF
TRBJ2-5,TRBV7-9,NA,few,TGTGCCAGCAGCTTAATAGCGGAGACCCAGTACTTC,CASSLIAETQYF
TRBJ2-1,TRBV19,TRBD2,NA,TGTGCCAGTAGGCTAGCGGGGCAAATTAAGCAGTTCTTC,CASRLAGQIKQFF
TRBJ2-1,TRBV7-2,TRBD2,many,TGTGCCAGCAGCCCCCGGACTAGCGGGGGGTATCTCCGCAATGAGCAGTTCTTC,CASSPRTSGGYLRNEQFF
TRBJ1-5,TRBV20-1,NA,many,TGCAGTGCTAGTTTACCCAATAGCAATCAGCCCCAGCATTTT,CSASLPNSNQPQHF
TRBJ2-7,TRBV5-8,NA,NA,TGTGCCAGCAGCCGCCTCCCCGAATACGAGCAGTACTTC,CASSRLPEYEQYF
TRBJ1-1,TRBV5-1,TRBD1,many,TGCGCCAGCAGAGGGACAGCACAGATGAACACTGAAGCTTTCTTT,CASRGTAQMNTEAFF
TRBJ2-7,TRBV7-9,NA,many,TGTGCCAGCAGCCCAGTGGGGGTAATGGTGAACGAGCAGTACTTC,CASSPVGVMVNEQYF
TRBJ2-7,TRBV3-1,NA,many,TGTGCCAGCAGGACACAGGGCTACTCCTACGAGCAGTACTTC,CASRTQGYSYEQYF
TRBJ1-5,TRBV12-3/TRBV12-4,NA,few,TGTGCCAGCAGCCCTGGTTGGGCCCAGCATTTT,CASSPGWAQHF
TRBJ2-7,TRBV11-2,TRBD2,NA,TGTGCCAGCAGCTTAGCGGGACTAGCGGGAGGCTACGAGCAGTACTTC,CASSLAGLAGGYEQYF
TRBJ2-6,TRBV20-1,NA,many,TGCAGTGCGCGGGACGGCTCATCTGGGGCCAACGTCCTGACTTTC,CSARDGSSGANVLTF
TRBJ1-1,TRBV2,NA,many,TGTGCCAGCACTGGACCCTGGGGCACTGAAGCTTTCTTT,CASTGPWGTEAFF
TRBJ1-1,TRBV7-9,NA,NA,TGTGCCAGCGGGTTTTACTTTAGAGGAGGCGACACTGGAGCTTTCTTT,CASGFYFRGGDTGAFF
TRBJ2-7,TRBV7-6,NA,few,TGTGCCAGCAGCTTATTAGAATATGGAGCTTCCTACGAGCAGTACTTC,CASSLLEYGASYEQYF
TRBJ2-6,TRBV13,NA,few,TGTGCCAGCAGCTTATGGGGGACTGGGGCCAACGTCCTGACTTTC,CASSLWGTGANVLTF
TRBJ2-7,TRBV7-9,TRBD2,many,TGTGCCAGCAGCTTAAAGCGGGAGACTCGAGAGCAGTACTTC,CASSLKRETREQYF
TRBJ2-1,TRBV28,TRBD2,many,TGTGCCATCCACGGGGGGGCGGACAATGAGCAGTTCTTC,CAIHGGADNEQFF